The 17 T cell receptor beta chains in this list originate from one sample, sequenced in a study of T cells in Graves' hyperthyroidism and ophthalmopathy. Amplification yielded TCR beta CDR3 regions, with RNA transcripts as the source. The TCR CDR3 first-round RT-PCR relied on the HTBI primer set. TCRdb reanalysed the multiplex PCR reads using MiXCR and keeps one entry per CDR3 protein. The sample has around 350,000 distinct CDR3 sequences; 13% to 15% are singletons. Sequencing was done on a sample of blood. The origin of the receptors is a woman in her fifties or sixties with Graves' ophthalmopathy.

This clonotype was found many times. The chain joins TRBV28 to TRBJ2-7; 8 bases match TRBD1. Germline V gene lookup returns CDR1 MDHEN and CDR2 SYDVKM. With 2 bases clipped from V and 5 bases from J, the junction kept 17 bases outside the gene matches. The CDR3 is made up of 18 amino acids. For the CDR3, the DNA is TGTGCCAGCAGTTTAAGGGCAGGGGGCTCCCTGGGGTGGGACGAGCAGTACTTC. Its translation: CASSLRAGGSLGWDEQYF.

This clonotype was detected many times. The rearrangement links TRBV3-1 to TRBJ1-1; D may be TRBD1 (6 bases). This CDR3 contains 13 residues. The V and J ends lost 6 bases and 5 bases respectively, with 13 bases between them. Germline loops: CDR1 LGHDT, CDR2 YNNKEL (reference sequence). Here the CDR3 reads CASRTGSGTEAFF. The CDR3 nucleotides are TGTGCCAGCAGGACAGGTTCGGGGACTGAAGCTTTCTTT.

This clonotype was counted ten times or more. The chain joins TRBV29-1 to TRBJ2-7; D not certain. This CDR3 is 12 amino acids long. Per germline, CDR1 SQVTM and CDR2 ANQGSEA. The germline V and J ends were trimmed by 3 bases and 5 bases, with 11 bases remaining between them. This chain's CDR3 is CSVEASANEQYF. For the CDR3, the DNA is TGCAGCGTTGAGGCGTCCGCTAACGAGCAGTACTTC.

The sample holds many counts of this clonotype. The rearrangement joins TRBV24-1 to TRBJ2-5, with a tentative D call TRBD1 (6 bases). The V end lost 3 bases, the J end lost 5 bases, and 21 bases lay between the germline ends. This CDR3 is built from 17 residues. Germline loops: CDR1 KGHDR, CDR2 SFDVKD. The CDR3 bases are TGTGCCACCAGTGATAAACAAAGGACAGCGGATGGGGAGACCCAGTACTTC. Its translation is CATSDKQRTADGETQYF.

Ten or more counts support this clonotype. The V call is TRBV7-2, the J call TRBJ2-3; 7 positions agree with TRBD1. This CDR3 region has 15 residues. V shed 1 base, J shed 2 bases, and the junction held 3 bases outside the gene matches. Germline CDR1 reads SGHTA; CDR2 reads FQGNSA. The CDR3 spells CASSLDRGNTDTQYF. Here the CDR3 DNA reads TGTGCCAGCAGCTTAGACAGGGGAAACACAGATACGCAGTATTTT.

This clonotype came up a few times. V gene TRBV20-1 combines with J gene TRBJ2-6; 8 nucleotides align to TRBD1. Germline V gene sequence: CDR1 DFQATT, CDR2 SNEGSKA (reference sequence). The CDR3 runs 16 residues. The trim removed 4 bases at V and 0 bases at J, leaving 5 bases unmatched. The CDR3 bases are TGCAGTGCTACCGGGACAGGAGGCTCTGGGGCCAACGTCCTGACTTTC. It encodes CSATGTGGSGANVLTF.

This clonotype came up many times. The V call is TRBV28, the J call TRBJ2-1; TRBD2 matches 11 bases. The CDR3 covers 16 residues. CDR1 is MDHEN, CDR2 SYDVKM, per germline. V lost 2 bases, J lost 6 bases, and 6 bases stayed unmatched. The CDR3 sequence: CASSLGTSGFSNEQFF. In DNA, the CDR3 is TGTGCCAGCAGTTTAGGGACTAGCGGCTTCTCCAATGAGCAGTTCTTC.

This clonotype has just a few counts. The chain is built from TRBV19 and TRBJ2-3; D gene unclear. The V end lost 3 bases, the J end lost 2 bases, and 9 bases lay between the germline ends. The CDR3 is 14 amino acids. Germline loops: CDR1 LNHDA, CDR2 SQIVND (reference sequence). DNA of the CDR3: TGTGCCAGTAGTATCCAGTCCAACACAGATACGCAGTATTTT. It specifies CASSIQSNTDTQYF.

The V and J genes are TRBV5-6 and TRBJ2-5; D is unclear. This CDR3 is 12 amino acids long. The germline CDR1 and CDR2 sequences are SGHDT and YYEEEE. Deletions cut 6 bases from V and 10 bases from J, with 16 bases between. CDR3 DNA sequence: TGTGCCAGCAACTCTCTGATGGGGATCCAGTACTTC. Protein: CASNSLMGIQYF.

V is TRBV20-1 and J is TRBJ2-7, with unresolved D. The germline CDR1 and CDR2 sequences are DFQATT and SNEGSKA (reference sequence). The V and J ends lost 0 bases and 0 bases respectively, with 15 bases between them. The CDR3 is 16 residues long. The CDR3 DNA reads TGCAGTGCTAGAGATTTTGGCAGGACCGGCTCCTACGAGCAGTACTTC. It codes for CSARDFGRTGSYEQYF.

This clonotype was recorded once. Here the CDR3 omits its conserved ending phenylalanine or tryptophan, so a read error is the likely source. The chain uses TRBV28 and TRBJ2-2, with D perhaps TRBD1 (5 bases). Germline V gives CDR1 MDHEN, CDR2 SYDVKM. The CDR3 totals 16 residues. V was cut by 2 bases and J by 6 bases, with 16 bases left in between. The CDR3 DNA reads as TGTGCCAGCAGTTTAGGCAGGGCAGTAGGCTCCGGGGAGCTGTTTCTT. This sequence encodes CASSLGRAVGSGELFL.

This rearrangement joins TRBV28 to TRBJ2-1, with a tentative D call TRBD2 (6 bases). The V gene's germline CDR1 is MDHEN and CDR2 SYDVKM. CDR3 length: 16 amino acids. Trimming shortened V by 6 bases and J by 3 bases, and 18 bases separated the two germline ends. The CDR3 nucleotides read TGTGCCAGCAGCTTGCGGGACTCGCCTCTCTACAATGAGCAGTTCTTC. Protein: CASSLRDSPLYNEQFF. The full variable domain, its missing parts supplied by reference TRBV28 and TRBJ2-1, is DVKVTQSSRYLVKRTGEKVFLECVQDMDHENMFWYRQDPGLGLRLIYFSYDVKMKEKGDIPEGYSVSREKKERFSLILESASTNQTSMYLCASSLRDSPLYNEQFFGPGTRLTVL.

This chain connects TRBV27 to TRBJ2-5, with 7 bases that match TRBD1. Germline CDR1 is MNHEY and CDR2 is SMNVEV (reference sequence). This CDR3 is 13 amino acids long. J was trimmed by 2 bases and V by 6 bases; bases with no gene match: 3. The CDR3 region has the DNA TGTGCCAGCAGGGGGACAGCTCAAGAGACCCAGTACTTC. Its protein product is CASRGTAQETQYF.

This clonotype was counted many times. The rearrangement uses TRBV27 and TRBJ2-2; no clear D. Germline V CDR1 and CDR2: MNHEY, SMNVEV (reference sequence). V was trimmed by 5 bases and J by 0 bases, leaving 10 bases between them. The CDR3 extends over 15 amino acids. Written as DNA, the CDR3 is TGTGCCAGCAGTAGGTCACCTACGAACACCGGGGAGCTGTTTTTT. Its translation is CASSRSPTNTGELFF.

To note about this clonotype: One base away lies a much larger clone, so this may be a sequencing read error. The chain recombines TRBV5-1 with TRBJ2-1; D is undetermined. Germline values: CDR1 SGHRS, CDR2 YFSETQ. The CDR3 runs 16 residues. CDR3 DNA: TGCGCCAGCAGCTTGACTACGCCGAGCTCCTACGATGAGCAGTTCTTC. This sequence encodes CASSLTTPSSYDEQFF. The full variable domain, in which reference TRBV5-1 and TRBJ2-1 provide the parts outside the CDR3, is KAGVTQTPRYLIKTRGQQVTLSCSPISGHRSVSWYQQTPGQGLQFLFEYFSETQRNKGNFPGRFSGRQFSNSRSEMNVSTLELGDSALYLCASSLTTPSSYDEQFFGPGTRLTVL.

This clonotype was seen many times. The chain joins TRBV20-1 to TRBJ2-7; the match to TRBD2 covers 8 bases. Trimming took 5 bases from V and 4 from J; bases not matched to a gene: 10. The germline CDR1 and CDR2 sequences are DFQATT and SNEGSKA (reference sequence). The CDR3 extends over 14 amino acids. DNA of the CDR3: TGCAGTGCTCCCCCGGGACTAGATGATTACGAGCAGTACTTC. This sequence encodes CSAPPGLDDYEQYF.

V and J are TRBV6-5 and TRBJ2-2, with 9 positions matching TRBD2. The CDR3 length is 19 residues. Germline loops: CDR1 MNHEY, CDR2 SVGAGI. The V segment lost 0 bases and the J segment 2 bases; nucleotides outside the gene matches: 10. The CDR3 nucleotides read TGTGCCAGCAGTTACTCGACAAGCGGGCTAGCGGGAAACACCGGGGAGCTGTTTTTT. It specifies CASSYSTSGLAGNTGELFF.